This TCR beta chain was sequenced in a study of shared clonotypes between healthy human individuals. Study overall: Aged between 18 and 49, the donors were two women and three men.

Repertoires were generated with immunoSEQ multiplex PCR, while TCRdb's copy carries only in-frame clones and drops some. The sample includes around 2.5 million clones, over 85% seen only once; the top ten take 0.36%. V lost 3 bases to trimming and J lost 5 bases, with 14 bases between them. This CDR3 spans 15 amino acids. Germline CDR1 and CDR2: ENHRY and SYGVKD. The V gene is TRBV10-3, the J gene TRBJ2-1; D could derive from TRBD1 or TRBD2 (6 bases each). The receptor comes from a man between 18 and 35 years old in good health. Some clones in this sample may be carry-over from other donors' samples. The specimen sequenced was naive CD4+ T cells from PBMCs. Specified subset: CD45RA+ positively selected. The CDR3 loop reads CAISEGGRKNNEQFF. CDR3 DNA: TGTGCCATCAGTGAAGGGGGGCGAAAAAACAATGAGCAGTTCTTC.